Detailed here is one TCR beta chain. Its target is unknown. CDR3 length: 15 residues. Trimming pared 3 bases from V and 2 bases from J, leaving 11 bases between. CDR1 is WNHNN, CDR2 SYGVQD, per germline (reference sequence). This specimen comes from a study of T cells in Graves' hyperthyroidism and ophthalmopathy. Broader study findings: Ophthalmopathy was model-predicted a median around seven months pre-onset. Researchers found most expanded thyroid clonotypes above 0.001 in blood as well.

Amplification targeted TCR beta CDR3 regions from RNA transcripts. Primed by the HTBI set, a first-round RT-PCR was run on the TCR CDR3. TCRdb passed the multiplex PCR reads through MiXCR, listing each CDR3 protein once. The sample yields some 360,000 distinct CDR3 sequences, about 15% seen once. Hyperthyroidism patients were newly diagnosed, had disease duration under 2 months, and were aged 18 to 65 years. The study left out patients who had uncontrolled infection, other autoimmune disease, pregnancy or lactation. The material sequenced was blood. This rearrangement joins TRBV10-1 to TRBJ1-3, with D perhaps TRBD1 (5 bases). This clonotype originated in a woman aged 60 to 75 with Graves' hyperthyroidism. CDR3 region: CASSEGETTGNTIYF. CDR3 nucleotides: TGCGCCAGCAGTGAAGGGGAAACGACTGGAAACACCATATATTTT.